This entry features one TCR beta chain sequence. V was cut by 6 bases and J by 0 bases, with 3 bases left in between. The CDR3 sequence is 12 residues long. Germline values: CDR1 MDHEN, CDR2 SYDVKM. These data are taken from a study of shared clonotypes between healthy human individuals. Clones were sequenced by immunoSEQ multiplex PCR, and TCRdb holds only the in-frame ones, with some missing. The table records about 2.3 million clones, about 92% of them present only once. This sequence joins TRBV28 and TRBJ1-5, with D uncertain. Sequenced material: naive CD4+ T cells from PBMCs. Sample subset: CD45RA+ positively selected. The source of this sequence is a man between 18 and 35 years old in good health. Some clones in this sample may be carry-over from other donors' samples. The DNA of the CDR3 is TGTGCCAGCAGGTTTAGCAATCAGCCCCAGCATTTT. Protein sequence: CASRFSNQPQHF.